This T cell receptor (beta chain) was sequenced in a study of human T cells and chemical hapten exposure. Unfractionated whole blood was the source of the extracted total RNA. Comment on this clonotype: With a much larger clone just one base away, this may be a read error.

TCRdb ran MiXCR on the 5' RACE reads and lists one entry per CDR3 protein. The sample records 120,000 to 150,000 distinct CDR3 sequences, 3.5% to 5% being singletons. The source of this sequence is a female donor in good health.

CDR3 region: CASSRTGGRIWGNQPQHF. The CDR3 DNA sequence: TGTGCCAGCAGTCGGACAGGGGGCCGGATTTGGGGCAATCAGCCCCAGCATTTT. The chain joins TRBV7-9 to TRBJ1-5, with 11 bases matching TRBD1. The CDR3 loop spans 18 amino acids. The junction had 12 bases not matched to a gene; V was cut back by 6 bases and J by 2 bases. The germline V gene encodes CDR1 SEHNR and CDR2 FQNEAQ (reference sequence). The whole variable domain, remainder taken from reference TRBV7-9 and TRBJ1-5, is DTGVSQNPRHKITKRGQNVTFRCDPISEHNRLYWYRQTLGQGPEFLTYFQNEAQLEKSRLLSDRFSAERPKGSFSTLEIQRTEQGDSAMYLCASSRTGGRIWGNQPQHFGDGTRLSIL.